This is a list of T cell receptor beta chains from one sample in a study of OX40 agonist ivuxolimab in advanced cancers. Sequenced by immunoSEQ multiplex PCR; TCRdb stores in-frame clones only, minus some. The sample lists about 62,000 clones, 85% occurring once. The specimen comprised CD4+ or CD8+ T cells sorted from blood, sampled in a trial of the OX40 agonist ivuxolimab. Every receptor here comes from an adult with an advanced solid tumor such as melanoma, head and neck, liver or kidney cancer. Both conserved end residues are part of each CDR3. The D gene is left open where the match is weak. Expanded clones are given a class, and other clones once, few, many or no size at all.

d_call: .; v_call: TRBV6-1; j_call: TRBJ1-6; clone_size: .; cdr3_length: 14; cdr3_aa: CASSEERHLTTLHF; cdr3_nt: TGTGCCAGCAGTGAAGAGCGCCATCTGACGACCCTCCACTTT
d_call: TRBD1; v_call: TRBV5-1; j_call: TRBJ1-2; clone_size: .; cdr3_length: 13; cdr3_aa: CASSSQGALGYTF; cdr3_nt: TGCGCCAGCAGCTCTCAGGGGGCGTTAGGCTACACCTTC
d_call: TRBD2; v_call: TRBV7-3; j_call: TRBJ2-3; clone_size: once; cdr3_length: 19; cdr3_aa: CASSLPLAGEGPRWDTQYF; cdr3_nt: TGTGCCAGCAGCCTACCCTTAGCGGGAGAGGGCCCTCGGTGGGATACGCAGTATTTT
d_call: .; v_call: TRBV28; j_call: TRBJ1-2; clone_size: .; cdr3_length: 13; cdr3_aa: CASSFWAGRGYTF; cdr3_nt: TGTGCCAGCAGTTTTTGGGCAGGCAGGGGCTACACCTTC
d_call: .; v_call: TRBV6-1; j_call: TRBJ1-5; clone_size: .; cdr3_length: 14; cdr3_aa: CATSRTYSNQPQHF; cdr3_nt: TGTGCCACCTCTAGGACGTATAGCAATCAGCCCCAGCATTTT
d_call: .; v_call: TRBV6-6; j_call: TRBJ1-3; clone_size: .; cdr3_length: 16; cdr3_aa: CASSYSVGGSGNTIYF; cdr3_nt: TGTGCCAGCAGTTACTCGGTCGGAGGATCTGGAAACACCATATATTTT
d_call: .; v_call: TRBV4-1; j_call: TRBJ2-1; clone_size: once; cdr3_length: 18; cdr3_aa: CASSQDDSGTTLYNEQFF; cdr3_nt: TGCGCCAGCAGCCAAGACGACTCCGGGACCACTCTCTACAATGAGCAGTTCTTC
d_call: .; v_call: TRBV9; j_call: TRBJ2-2; clone_size: .; cdr3_length: 16; cdr3_aa: CASSSALRSNTGELFF; cdr3_nt: TGTGCCAGCAGCTCCGCCCTGCGATCGAACACCGGGGAGCTGTTTTTT
d_call: TRBD2; v_call: TRBV7-9; j_call: TRBJ2-7; clone_size: once; cdr3_length: 14; cdr3_aa: CASSFSGGPYEQYF; cdr3_nt: TGTGCCAGCAGCTTCAGCGGGGGCCCCTACGAGCAGTACTTC
d_call: TRBD1; v_call: TRBV4-1; j_call: TRBJ2-2; clone_size: .; cdr3_length: 14; cdr3_aa: CASSHRTGTGELFF; cdr3_nt: TGCGCCAGCAGCCACCGGACAGGGACCGGGGAGCTGTTTTTT
d_call: .; v_call: TRBV2; j_call: TRBJ1-3; clone_size: .; cdr3_length: 14; cdr3_aa: CASSDFGGRGTIYF; cdr3_nt: TGTGCCAGCAGTGATTTCGGGGGTCGGGGCACCATATATTTT
d_call: .; v_call: TRBV29-1; j_call: TRBJ2-2; clone_size: .; cdr3_length: 12; cdr3_aa: CSVVGSPGELFF; cdr3_nt: TGCAGCGTTGTAGGCAGTCCCGGGGAGCTGTTTTTT
d_call: .; v_call: TRBV9; j_call: TRBJ2-3; clone_size: .; cdr3_length: 17; cdr3_aa: CASSVASAGKSTDTQYF; cdr3_nt: TGTGCCAGCAGCGTAGCCTCGGCAGGGAAGTCCACAGATACGCAGTATTTT
d_call: TRBD1; v_call: TRBV6-5; j_call: TRBJ1-2; clone_size: .; cdr3_length: 14; cdr3_aa: CASSYVGQAYGYTF; cdr3_nt: TGTGCCAGCAGTTACGTAGGACAGGCGTATGGCTACACCTTC
d_call: TRBD1; v_call: TRBV9; j_call: TRBJ2-7; clone_size: .; cdr3_length: 14; cdr3_aa: CASSPGQGRYEQYF; cdr3_nt: TGTGCCAGCAGCCCAGGACAGGGGCGTTACGAGCAGTACTTC
d_call: .; v_call: TRBV7-8; j_call: TRBJ2-5; clone_size: .; cdr3_length: 16; cdr3_aa: CASSLFFRGAQETQYF; cdr3_nt: TGTGCCAGCAGCTTATTCTTTCGGGGGGCACAAGAGACCCAGTACTTC
d_call: .; v_call: TRBV7-6; j_call: TRBJ2-2; clone_size: .; cdr3_length: 15; cdr3_aa: CASSLGGTNTGELFF; cdr3_nt: TGTGCCAGCAGCTTAGGCGGGACCAACACCGGGGAGCTGTTTTTT
d_call: .; v_call: TRBV6-1; j_call: TRBJ1-1; clone_size: .; cdr3_length: 13; cdr3_aa: CASYWGGRTEAFF; cdr3_nt: TGTGCCAGCTATTGGGGGGGACGCACTGAAGCTTTCTTT
d_call: .; v_call: TRBV28; j_call: TRBJ2-1; clone_size: .; cdr3_length: 14; cdr3_aa: CASSNPGHYNEQFF; cdr3_nt: TGTGCCAGCAGTAACCCGGGACACTACAATGAGCAGTTCTTC
d_call: .; v_call: TRBV28; j_call: TRBJ2-7; clone_size: .; cdr3_length: 13; cdr3_aa: CASGAGTLYEQYF; cdr3_nt: TGTGCCAGCGGGGCGGGAACGTTGTACGAGCAGTACTTC
d_call: TRBD2; v_call: TRBV4-1; j_call: TRBJ2-3; clone_size: .; cdr3_length: 16; cdr3_aa: CASSRGLAGGTDTQYF; cdr3_nt: TGCGCCAGCAGCCGGGGACTAGCGGGAGGCACAGATACGCAGTATTTT
d_call: .; v_call: TRBV5-1; j_call: TRBJ2-5; clone_size: .; cdr3_length: 15; cdr3_aa: CASSLAPSLGETQYF; cdr3_nt: TGCGCCAGCAGCTTGGCCCCTAGCCTGGGTGAGACCCAGTACTTC
d_call: .; v_call: TRBV28; j_call: TRBJ2-7; clone_size: .; cdr3_length: 12; cdr3_aa: CASRGVSYEQYF; cdr3_nt: TGTGCCAGCAGGGGGGTTTCTTACGAGCAGTACTTC
d_call: .; v_call: TRBV10-3; j_call: TRBJ2-5; clone_size: .; cdr3_length: 16; cdr3_aa: CAISEPGGGPKETQYF; cdr3_nt: TGTGCCATCAGTGAGCCCGGGGGTGGGCCCAAAGAGACCCAGTACTTC
d_call: .; v_call: TRBV5-6; j_call: TRBJ2-5; clone_size: .; cdr3_length: 15; cdr3_aa: CASSSQLLWGETQYF; cdr3_nt: TGTGCCAGCAGCTCGCAGTTGCTGTGGGGAGAGACCCAGTACTTC
d_call: .; v_call: TRBV7-9; j_call: TRBJ1-2; clone_size: .; cdr3_length: 12; cdr3_aa: CASSFVEGGYTF; cdr3_nt: TGTGCCAGCAGCTTCGTAGAGGGAGGCTACACCTTC
d_call: .; v_call: TRBV7-8; j_call: TRBJ1-2; clone_size: .; cdr3_length: 14; cdr3_aa: CASSLAGSYGGYTF; cdr3_nt: TGTGCCAGCAGCTTAGCCGGAAGCTATGGGGGCTACACCTTC
d_call: .; v_call: TRBV2; j_call: TRBJ1-2; clone_size: once; cdr3_length: 11; cdr3_aa: CAWGGPVGYTF; cdr3_nt: TGTGCCTGGGGGGGGCCGGTTGGCTACACCTTC
d_call: .; v_call: TRBV18; j_call: TRBJ2-5; clone_size: .; cdr3_length: 15; cdr3_aa: CASSPRDSGQETQYF; cdr3_nt: TGTGCCAGCTCACCCCGGGACAGCGGGCAAGAGACCCAGTACTTC
d_call: TRBD1; v_call: TRBV9; j_call: TRBJ2-3; clone_size: .; cdr3_length: 16; cdr3_aa: CASSPRTGGAGDTQYF; cdr3_nt: TGTGCCAGCAGCCCCCGGACAGGGGGCGCGGGAGATACGCAGTATTTT
d_call: TRBD1; v_call: TRBV2; j_call: TRBJ2-7; clone_size: .; cdr3_length: 15; cdr3_aa: CASSPGTGGTERQYF; cdr3_nt: TGTGCCAGCAGTCCCGGGACAGGGGGTACCGAGCGGCAGTACTTC
d_call: TRBD2; v_call: TRBV11-2; j_call: TRBJ2-1; clone_size: .; cdr3_length: 14; cdr3_aa: CASSKTASGTEQFF; cdr3_nt: TGTGCCAGCAGCAAAACGGCTAGCGGGACCGAGCAGTTCTTC
d_call: .; v_call: TRBV28; j_call: TRBJ2-1; clone_size: .; cdr3_length: 15; cdr3_aa: CASSLGSSSYNEQFF; cdr3_nt: TGTGCCAGCAGTTTAGGATCCAGCTCCTACAATGAGCAGTTCTTC
d_call: .; v_call: TRBV27; j_call: TRBJ1-6; clone_size: once; cdr3_length: 17; cdr3_aa: CASSLLNLYVGGSPLHF; cdr3_nt: TGTGCCAGCAGTTTATTGAATCTCTACGTGGGTGGATCACCCCTCCACTTT
d_call: TRBD1; v_call: TRBV4-1; j_call: TRBJ1-2; clone_size: .; cdr3_length: 15; cdr3_aa: CASSQEQGEGYGYTF; cdr3_nt: TGCGCCAGCAGCCAAGAACAGGGGGAGGGCTATGGCTACACCTTC
d_call: .; v_call: TRBV6-5; j_call: TRBJ1-1; clone_size: .; cdr3_length: 15; cdr3_aa: CASSYSLQANTEAFF; cdr3_nt: TGTGCCAGCAGTTACTCGTTACAGGCAAACACTGAAGCTTTCTTT
d_call: TRBD1; v_call: TRBV5-8; j_call: TRBJ1-1; clone_size: .; cdr3_length: 12; cdr3_aa: CASSYRGTEAFF; cdr3_nt: TGTGCCAGCAGCTACAGGGGCACTGAAGCTTTCTTT
d_call: .; v_call: TRBV7-3; j_call: TRBJ2-7; clone_size: .; cdr3_length: 12; cdr3_aa: CASSLVWSEQYF; cdr3_nt: TGTGCCAGCAGCTTAGTTTGGAGCGAGCAGTACTTC
d_call: .; v_call: TRBV28; j_call: TRBJ2-6; clone_size: once; cdr3_length: 15; cdr3_aa: CASSQGGAGANVLTF; cdr3_nt: TGTGCCAGCAGTCAGGGGGGGGCTGGGGCCAACGTCCTGACTTTC